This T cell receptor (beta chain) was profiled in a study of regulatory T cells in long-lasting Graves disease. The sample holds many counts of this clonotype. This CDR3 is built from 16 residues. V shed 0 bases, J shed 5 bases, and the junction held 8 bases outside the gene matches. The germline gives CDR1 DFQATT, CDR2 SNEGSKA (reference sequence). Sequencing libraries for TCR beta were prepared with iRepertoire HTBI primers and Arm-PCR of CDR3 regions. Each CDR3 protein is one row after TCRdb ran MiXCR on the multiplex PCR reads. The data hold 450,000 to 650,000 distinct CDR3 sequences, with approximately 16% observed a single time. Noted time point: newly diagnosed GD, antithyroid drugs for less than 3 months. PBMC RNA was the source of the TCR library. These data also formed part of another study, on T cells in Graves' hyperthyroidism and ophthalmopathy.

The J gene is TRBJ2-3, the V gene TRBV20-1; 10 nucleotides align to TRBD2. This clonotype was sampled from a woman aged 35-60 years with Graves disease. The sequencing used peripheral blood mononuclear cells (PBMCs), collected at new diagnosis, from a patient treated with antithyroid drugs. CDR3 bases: TGCAGTGCTAGAGATGATCTAGCGGGGGAACGAGATACGCAGTATTTT. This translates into CSARDDLAGERDTQYF.